This is a list of T cell receptor beta chains from one sample in a study of beta chain features in type 1 diabetes. The repertoire was sequenced with immunoSEQ multiplex PCR; TCRdb's copy has only in-frame clones and lacks some. The table lists about 620,000 clones, around 16% of them singletons. The material sequenced was naive CD4+ T cells from blood. The source is a man aged 18 to 29 in good health. CDR3s include the opening cysteine and the closing phenylalanine or tryptophan. The D gene is left open where the match is weak. Clone size is shown for a subset of rows, as once, few, many or a class of expanded clone.

d_call clone_size j_call v_call cdr3_length cdr3_nt cdr3_aa
- - TRBJ1-2 TRBV7-3 15 TGTGCCAGCAGCTCCCCCGGAGCGGGAAACTATGGCTACACCTTC CASSSPGAGNYGYTF
- - TRBJ1-1 TRBV5-4 16 TGTGCCAGCAGCACGAGAAATAATCGGCAGAACACTGAAGCTTTCTTT CASSTRNNRQNTEAFF
- - TRBJ2-1 TRBV14 17 TGTGCCAGCAGCCAGGCCCGAAGGGGTAAGACCTACAATGAGCAGTTCTTC CASSQARRGKTYNEQFF
- few TRBJ1-5 TRBV5-1 14 TGCGCCAGCAGCTTGGGAACAGGGAATCAGCCCCAGCATTTT CASSLGTGNQPQHF
TRBD2 few TRBJ2-4 TRBV6-8 17 TGTGCCAGCAGTCCCGGACTAGCGGTGAGAGCCAAAAACATTCAGTACTTC CASSPGLAVRAKNIQYF
TRBD1 - TRBJ1-5 TRBV15 19 TGTGCCACCAGCAGAGGGTTCCCAGGGGGCTCGGGTAGCAATCAGCCCCAGCATTTT CATSRGFPGGSGSNQPQHF
- few TRBJ2-2 TRBV29-1 15 TGCAGCGCTTACAGAAGTTTCGCGAACACCGGGGAGCTGTTTTTT CSAYRSFANTGELFF
- - TRBJ2-2 TRBV10-3 14 TGTGCCATCAGTGCAATACAGGGCACCGGGGAGCTGTTTTTT CAISAIQGTGELFF
TRBD1 few TRBJ2-5 TRBV28 16 TGTGCCAGCACCTCCACGGGACAGGGGGAAGGGCTAGCCCAGTACTTC CASTSTGQGEGLAQYF
- - TRBJ1-5 TRBV2 13 TGTGCCACCTCGACCCGGGGCAATCAGCCCCAGCATTTT CATSTRGNQPQHF
- few TRBJ2-7 TRBV7-3 13 TGTGCCAGCAGCCCCAGAAAAGGCGGCGAGCAGTACTTC CASSPRKGGEQYF
- few TRBJ2-7 TRBV2 12 TGTGCCAGCAGAGAAAATTTGGGTGAGCAGTACTTC CASRENLGEQYF
TRBD1 - TRBJ2-7 TRBV19 12 TGTGCCAGTGGACAGGGCGGCTACGAGCAGTACTTC CASGQGGYEQYF
- few TRBJ2-3 TRBV7-3 14 TGTGCCAGCAGCTCCTCCAGAGCTTTCGATACGCAGTATTTT CASSSSRAFDTQYF
- few TRBJ1-3 TRBV29-1 13 TGCAGCGCCTCGGAAAACAATGGAAACACCATATATTTT CSASENNGNTIYF
- few TRBJ2-5 TRBV7-2 14 TGTGCCAGCACCAAGTCCGTTCTTCAAGAGACCCAGTACTTC CASTKSVLQETQYF
TRBD1 - TRBJ1-2 TRBV7-2 14 TGTGCCAGCAGCTCCCTCGACAGGGTGGGGGGCTACACCTTC CASSSLDRVGGYTF
- few TRBJ1-4 TRBV5-4 13 TGTGCCAGCAGCTGGTCGCAGGAGGAAAAACTGTTTTTT CASSWSQEEKLFF
- few TRBJ1-1 TRBV7-9 14 TGTGCCAGCAGCTTATCAGGGGTGAACACTGAAGCTTTCTTT CASSLSGVNTEAFF
- few TRBJ1-5 TRBV7-2 15 TGTGCCAGCAGCTTAGATCAGGGACTCAATCAGCCCCAGCATTTT CASSLDQGLNQPQHF
TRBD1 few TRBJ1-4 TRBV25-1 14 TGTGCCAGCAGTGTGTCAGGGGGTCATGAAAAACTGTTTTTT CASSVSGGHEKLFF
- few TRBJ1-6 TRBV19 15 TGTGCCACCACAGGAAGGGGATTATATAATTCACCCCTCCACTTT CATTGRGLYNSPLHF
- - TRBJ2-2 TRBV27 23 TGTGCCAGCAGTCGCCGGGACAGGAGGGGGGTCTTTAGCGGGAGACCGAACACCGGGGAGCTGTTTTTT CASSRRDRRGVFSGRPNTGELFF
- few TRBJ1-4 TRBV18 16 TGTGCCAGCTCACCCAACTCCCCAGGGAAAGATGAAAAACTGTTTTTT CASSPNSPGKDEKLFF
TRBD1 - TRBJ1-6 TRBV5-4 14 TGTGCCAGCAGCTTGCAGGGGGCAAATTCACCCCTCCACTTT CASSLQGANSPLHF
TRBD1 - TRBJ2-4 TRBV4-1 16 TGCGCCAGCAGCCTAGGACAGGGGAGAGGTAAAAACATTCAGTACTTC CASSLGQGRGKNIQYF
TRBD2 - TRBJ2-5 TRBV10-3 18 TGTGCCATCAGTGGCGGACTAGCGGACTGGTTCCGTCAAGAGACCCAGTACTTC CAISGGLADWFRQETQYF
- - TRBJ2-1 TRBV20-1 11 TGCAGTGGGAGGCTTGGGGATGAGCAGTTCTTC CSGRLGDEQFF
- - TRBJ1-5 TRBV27 15 TGTGCCAGCAGTTTACAGTTCCCCGCAGATCAGCCCCAGCATTTT CASSLQFPADQPQHF
TRBD2 - TRBJ2-5 TRBV19 16 TGTGCCAGTAGTATTACCAGCGGGGGGCACGGGGAGACCCAGTACTTC CASSITSGGHGETQYF
TRBD2 - TRBJ2-7 TRBV27 15 TGTGCCAGCACGCTCTCGGGGGGGGCTACCTACGAGCAGTACTTC CASTLSGGATYEQYF
TRBD2 few TRBJ2-1 TRBV19 15 TGTGCCAGTTTACTAGCGGGAGGGCCCGGCAATGAGCAGTTCTTC CASLLAGGPGNEQFF
- - TRBJ2-6 TRBV11-2 16 TGTGCCACCACTCCGAGGACGTCCTCTGGGGCCAACGTCCTGACTTTC CATTPRTSSGANVLTF
- - TRBJ1-1 TRBV7-9 16 TGTGCCAGCACCTTCGGGCAGTCCTTTGGTGGCGCTGAAGCTTTCTTT CASTFGQSFGGAEAFF
TRBD1 few TRBJ2-7 TRBV7-9 15 TGTGCCAGCAGCTTAATGGGACAGGGTTCCTACGAGCAGTACTTC CASSLMGQGSYEQYF
- - TRBJ1-1 TRBV7-3 14 TGTGCCAGCAGCTTATCAGGTGGAAACACTGAAGCTTTCTTT CASSLSGGNTEAFF
- few TRBJ2-7 TRBV30 11 TGTGCCTGGAGTGTACGATTAGGGCAGTACTTC CAWSVRLGQYF
TRBD2 few TRBJ2-3 TRBV4-2 18 TGTGCCAGCAGCCAAGACATCCCCCCTAGCGGCCACACAGATACGCAGTATTTT CASSQDIPPSGHTDTQYF
- - TRBJ1-5 TRBV4-3 14 TGCGCCAGCAGCCAAGTACAACATGGGCAGCCCCAGCATTTT CASSQVQHGQPQHF
TRBD1 - TRBJ2-2 TRBV6-5 15 TGTGCCAGCAGTCTCCAGGGGGTGAACACCGGGGAGCTGTTTTTT CASSLQGVNTGELFF
- - TRBJ2-7 TRBV6-5 11 TGTGCCAGCAGTTCCCCCTACGAGCAGTACTTC CASSSPYEQYF
- few TRBJ2-3 TRBV5-1 16 TGCGCCAGCAGCTTGGGAACACCCTCCGGCACAGATACGCAGTATTTT CASSLGTPSGTDTQYF
- - TRBJ1-2 TRBV6-5 13 TGTGCCAGCAGTTACGGACAAATCTATGGCTACACCTTC CASSYGQIYGYTF
- - TRBJ2-7 TRBV7-8 14 TGTGCCAGCAGCTTAGCGCTCAGCTCCTACGAGCAGTACTTC CASSLALSSYEQYF
- few TRBJ1-1 TRBV30 13 TGTGCCTGGAGCCTCCCCGGGGGTATGAATGCTTTCTTT CAWSLPGGMNAFF
- - TRBJ2-6 TRBV9 16 TGTGCCAGCAGCGTAGCTCAGGGGCCTGGGGCCAACGTCCTGACTTTC CASSVAQGPGANVLTF
TRBD1 few TRBJ1-3 TRBV4-1 16 TGCGCCAGCAGCCTTGGGACAGCAGGCTCTGGAAACACCATATATTTT CASSLGTAGSGNTIYF
- few TRBJ1-2 TRBV28 14 TGTGCCAGCAGTTTAATCCAGAGTAACTATGGCTACACCTTC CASSLIQSNYGYTF
- few TRBJ2-1 TRBV19 14 TGTGCCAGTAACCGTAGGACTTTAGCCAATGAGCAGTTCTTC CASNRRTLANEQFF
- few TRBJ1-1 TRBV4-2 14 TGTGCCAGCAGCCAAGAGCGGGACCACACTGAAGCTTTCTTT CASSQERDHTEAFF
- - TRBJ2-1 TRBV5-5 14 TGTGCCAGCAGCTTGCTAGCGAGCTACAATGAGCAGTTCTTC CASSLLASYNEQFF
- - TRBJ1-5 TRBV9 14 TGTGCCAGCAGCGGGGGGAATAGCAATCAGCCCCAGCATTTT CASSGGNSNQPQHF
- few TRBJ2-2 TRBV4-3 14 TGCGCCAGCAGCCAAGAGGGGAACACCGGGGAGCTGTTTTTT CASSQEGNTGELFF
TRBD2 many TRBJ2-1 TRBV7-9 16 TGTGCCAGCAGCCCGGGACTAGCGGGGGCCTACAATGAGCAGTTCTTC CASSPGLAGAYNEQFF
TRBD1 - TRBJ1-5 TRBV9 16 TGTGCCAGCAGCGTGGGGACAGGGAATAGCAATCAGCCCCAGCATTTT CASSVGTGNSNQPQHF
- - TRBJ1-3 TRBV5-1 16 TGCGCCAGCCGACCCTGGGAAAACTCCGTGGGAAACACCATATATTTT CASRPWENSVGNTIYF
TRBD1 - TRBJ1-2 TRBV18 14 TGTGCCAGCTCACAGGACAGGGGAGAGTATGGCTACACCTTC CASSQDRGEYGYTF